This entry features one T cell receptor beta chain sequence. The CDR3 loop spans 13 amino acids. The V and J ends lost 4 bases and 8 bases respectively, with 15 bases between them. This sample stems from a study of graft-versus-host responses after intestinal transplantation. As for the study in general: Multivisceral, liver-intestinal, or isolated intestinal transplants were given to recipients. The whole recipient group had anti-thymocyte globulin induction followed by tacrolimus and steroids for roughly three years. Findings and caveats of the study: Recipient marrow held GvH clones, some first seen in ileum or blood.

Sequenced by immunoSEQ multiplex PCR; TCRdb stores in-frame clones only, minus some. The table has 6,500 to 9,000 clones, over 25% seen once. Researchers sorted proliferating CFSE-low CD3+CD4+ and CD3+CD8+ responders once the reaction had finished. The sequence came from a human patient who received an intestinal transplant. The sequenced sample was alloreactive CD4+ T cells from a mixed lymphocyte reaction culture, obtained before intestinal transplant. The subset denotes: CFSE-low proliferating T cells sorted from roughly 6-day pre-transplant mixed lymphocyte reaction (GvH or HvG direction). The V call is TRBV5-3, the J call TRBJ1-2; perhaps TRBD1 as D (5 bases). TRBV5-3 carries the ORF label, with uncertain function. The chain's CDR3 is CARSARDSKGYTF. CDR3 DNA sequence: TGTGCCAGAAGCGCTCGGGACTCTAAAGGCTACACCTTC.